This T cell receptor beta chain was recovered during a study of T cell responses to AZD1222 COVID-19 vaccine. Overall study results and limits: Only five to seven AZD1222 recipients were seropositive at baseline. Donors in the cohort were predominantly white British and more often female, and clonal diversity was possibly underestimated. Researchers took repertoire samples only after the peak T cell response had come.

Researchers grouped second doses given at about 4 or about 12 weeks into one pool. The CDR3 contains 15 residues. Trimming took 1 base from V and 2 from J, leaving 10 bases between them. CDR1 SGHRS and CDR2 YFSETQ come from the germline V gene. A note on this clone: Its specificity is not known.

TCRdb keeps only in-frame clones here, not all; method: immunoSEQ multiplex PCR. The table has approximately 130,000 clones, 70% to 90% seen once. This chain uses TRBV5-1 with TRBJ1-3; the D gene is possibly TRBD1 (6 bases). This clonotype originated in an adult who received the AZD1222 COVID-19 vaccine. Sequences were derived from peripheral blood, sampled 28 days after the second AZD1222 dose. The CDR3 coding sequence is TGCGCCAGCAGCTTGACAGGGACCCCTGGAAACACCATATATTTT. Translating it yields CASSLTGTPGNTIYF.